This entry is about one T cell receptor beta chain. The source of the sample is a study of CDR3 diversity in severe acne. TCRdb ran MiXCR on the PCR reads and lists one entry per CDR3 protein. The table lists approximately 79,000 distinct CDR3 sequences, about 48% of them singletons. V lost 3 bases and J 4 bases, leaving 6 bases between the germline ends. This CDR3 has 11 amino acids. CDR1 is SQVTM, CDR2 ANQGSEA, per germline. The receptor's source is a male donor in good health, serving as a control. The V and J genes are TRBV29-1 and TRBJ1-2; D gene uncertain. The sequenced material came from blood. CDR3 bases: TGCAGCGTTGACGGACTCTATGGCTACACCTTC. Encoded protein: CSVDGLYGYTF.